These 21 T cell receptor beta chains were all obtained from the same sample, sequenced in a study of blood T cells in healthy people across ages. A second PCR, run for about 7 to 11 cycles, used a sample-barcoded 5' primer plus a J-beta primer mix. Via MiXCR, TCRdb re-called the 5' RACE reads, giving one row per CDR3 protein. The sample carries hundreds of thousands of distinct CDR3 sequences, around 48% recorded once. Input material: blood. These TCRs come from a woman aged 60-75 years in good health.

The rearrangement uses TRBV5-1 and TRBJ2-5, with D perhaps matching TRBD1 (6 bases). The CDR3 extends over 14 amino acids. Trimming shortened V by 1 base and J by 5 bases, and 12 bases separated the two germline ends. Germline CDR1 is SGHRS and CDR2 is YFSETQ. CDR3 loop: CASSLLRGVETQYF. The CDR3, as DNA: TGCGCCAGCAGCTTGCTCAGGGGCGTTGAGACCCAGTACTTC.

This clonotype was seen a handful of times. This chain joins TRBV28 and TRBJ2-7; D is possibly TRBD1 (6 bases). V was clipped by 5 bases and J by 0 bases, with 17 bases between them. The CDR3 sequence is 16 residues long. Germline loops: CDR1 MDHEN, CDR2 SYDVKM. CDR3 DNA: TGTGCCAGCAGTGGAACCACAGGGCGCAGCTCCTACGAGCAGTACTTC. Protein: CASSGTTGRSSYEQYF.

This rearrangement joins TRBV5-1 to TRBJ2-5; 12 bases line up with TRBD2. The germline gives CDR1 SGHRS, CDR2 YFSETQ. J was trimmed by 3 bases and V by 4 bases; bases with no gene match: 7. The CDR3 covers 16 residues. CDR3 residues: CASSLRASGREETQYF. The CDR3 bases are TGCGCCAGCAGCCTGAGGGCTAGCGGGAGGGAAGAGACCCAGTACTTC.

The J gene is TRBJ2-1, the V gene TRBV7-3, with TRBD2 as a possible D gene (5 bases). Trimming left V 3 bases short and J 4 bases short, with 13 bases between. CDR1 and CDR2 from the germline V gene are SGHTA and FQGTGA. The CDR3 consists of 15 residues. In nucleotides, the CDR3 is TGTGCCAGCAGCTTCGAGGGAGTCCCATACAATGAGCAGTTCTTC. Translating gives CASSFEGVPYNEQFF. The full variable domain, its missing parts supplied by reference TRBV7-3 and TRBJ2-1, is GAGVSQTPSNKVTEKGKYVELRCDPISGHTALYWYRQSLGQGPEFLIYFQGTGAADDSGLPNDRFFAVRPEGSVSTLKIQRTERGDSAVYLCASSFEGVPYNEQFFGPGTRLTVL.

To note about this clonotype: A much larger clone is a single base away; this may be a read error. The chain carries TRBV28 and TRBJ2-3, with TRBD2 identical over 11 bases. The germline V gene has CDR1 MDHEN and CDR2 SYDVKM. The CDR3 extends over 15 amino acids. The CDR3 here is CASSLGTSGTDMQYF. CDR3 nucleotides: TGTGCCAGCAGTTTAGGGACTAGCGGCACAGATATGCAGTATTTT.

This chain links TRBV15 with TRBJ2-7; D unresolved. The ends were cut back, 1 base at V and 3 bases at J, with 10 bases in the middle. Per the germline V gene, CDR1 is LNHNV and CDR2 is YYDKDF (reference sequence). There are 14 residues in the CDR3. For the CDR3, the DNA is TGTGCCACCAGCAGAGCTGAGCGTAACTACGAGCAGTACTTC. Translation: CATSRAERNYEQYF.

This clonotype was counted between two and nine times. The V gene is TRBV29-1, the J gene TRBJ2-5; possible D gene TRBD1, 6 bases. This CDR3 has 18 residues. Trimming took off 1 base at V and 4 bases at J, with 25 bases between the two ends. The germline CDR1 and CDR2 sequences are SQVTM and ANQGSEA. In nucleotides, the CDR3 is TGCAGCGTTGAAGGAGGGGACAAAGCCAGGGCCTGGGGAGAGACCCAGTACTTC. Protein product: CSVEGGDKARAWGETQYF.

The chain combines TRBV20-1 with TRBJ2-5; maybe TRBD2 (6 bases). The germline gives CDR1 DFQATT, CDR2 SNEGSKA (reference sequence). V dropped 6 bases and J dropped 4 bases, with 15 bases sitting between them. The CDR3 spans 13 residues. This CDR3 is CSAPSTSRETQYF. The DNA for the CDR3 is TGCAGTGCCCCGAGCACTAGCAGAGAGACCCAGTACTTC.

V is TRBV13 and J is TRBJ2-1; 12 positions match TRBD1. Germline CDR1 is PRHDT and CDR2 is FYEKMQ (reference sequence). The V and J ends lost 5 bases and 8 bases, in that order; junction bases with no gene match: 7. The length of the CDR3 is 15 residues. This CDR3 is CASSPGQGALDEQFF. Here the CDR3 DNA reads TGTGCCAGCAGCCCGGGACAGGGGGCCCTGGATGAGCAGTTCTTC.

V usage is TRBV7-6 and J usage is TRBJ2-7; 10 nucleotides align to TRBD2. The CDR3 loop spans 16 amino acids. From germline, CDR1 is SGHVS and CDR2 FNYEAQ. The V segment lost 1 base and the J segment 0 bases; nucleotides outside the gene matches: 3. Here the CDR3 DNA reads TGTGCCAGCAGCTTAGGGACTAGCGGCATCTCCTACGAGCAGTACTTC. Translating it yields CASSLGTSGISYEQYF.

The chain employs TRBV28 and TRBJ2-1, with unresolved D. This CDR3 is 12 amino acids long. The germline CDR1 and CDR2 sequences are MDHEN and SYDVKM. Trimming removed 7 bases at V and 3 bases at J, with 7 bases between. CDR3 residues: CASNQNYNEQFF. CDR3 sequence (DNA): TGTGCCAGCAATCAGAACTACAATGAGCAGTTCTTC.

In this sample, this clonotype turned up many times. The chain is built from TRBV7-2 and TRBJ1-2; 10 bases map to TRBD1. Germline trimming cut 5 bases from V and 7 bases from J; bases unmatched to any gene: 10. The CDR3 is 15 residues long. Germline V lookup: CDR1 SGHTA, CDR2 FQGNSA. CDR3 coding DNA: TGTGCCAGCAGCAACTGGGACAGGGGCGCGGGTGGCTACACCTTC. It yields the protein CASSNWDRGAGGYTF. Filled out from reference TRBV7-2 and TRBJ1-2, the complete variable domain reads GAGVSQSPSNKVTEKGKDVELRCDPISGHTALYWYRQSLGQGLEFLIYFQGNSAPDKSGLPSDRFSAERTGGSVSTLTIQRTQQEDSAVYLCASSNWDRGAGGYTFGSGTRLTVV.

V is TRBV6-6 and J is TRBJ2-7; possibly TRBD2 for D (5 bases). The CDR3 totals 14 residues. Germline V gene sequence: CDR1 MNHNY, CDR2 SVGAGI (reference sequence). Between the trimmed V and J ends, which lost 6 bases and 3 bases, there was a span of 15 bases. CDR3 DNA: TGTGCCAGCAGCTCCCCCGGAGGCCTCTACGAGCAGTACTTC. It codes for CASSSPGGLYEQYF.

DNA of the CDR3: TGCAGTGCCCCTTGGACTATGAACACTGAAGCTTTCTTT. It translates to CSAPWTMNTEAFF. J is TRBJ1-1 and V is TRBV20-1; D unresolved. This CDR3 has 13 amino acids. V was pared by 6 bases and J by 0 bases, with 11 bases between. CDR1 and CDR2 (germline): DFQATT, SNEGSKA (reference sequence).

The chain employs TRBV6-6 and TRBJ1-1; TRBD1 aligns across 8 bases. Per the germline V gene, CDR1 is MNHNY and CDR2 is SVGAGI (reference sequence). The CDR3 has 17 residues. The V and J ends lost 3 bases and 2 bases, in that order; junction bases with no gene match: 11. The CDR3: CASSYTKPGQANTEAFF. Written as DNA, the CDR3 is TGTGCCAGCAGTTATACTAAGCCGGGACAGGCTAACACTGAAGCTTTCTTT.

The V gene is TRBV7-3, the J gene TRBJ2-1; 7 bases line up with TRBD2. The CDR3 sequence is 14 residues long. Germline V CDR1 and CDR2: SGHTA, FQGTGA. Losses at the gene ends were 6 bases for V and 4 bases for J; bases not matched to a gene: 6. CDR3 in amino acids: CASRRSGSYNEQFF. The CDR3 DNA follows: TGTGCCAGCAGGCGTAGCGGGTCTTACAATGAGCAGTTCTTC.

The chain couples TRBV5-1 to TRBJ2-1; D uncertain. The CDR3 sequence is 13 residues long. The germline V gene has CDR1 SGHRS and CDR2 YFSETQ. V was pared by 0 bases and J by 8 bases, with 9 bases between. Written as DNA, the CDR3 is TGCGCCAGCAGCTTGGGTGGTAACGATGAGCAGTTCTTC. Translated: CASSLGGNDEQFF.

CDR3 residues: CASSNGLAGGRRSYEQYF. In DNA form, the CDR3 reads TGTGCCAGCTCAAACGGACTAGCGGGAGGACGGCGTTCCTACGAGCAGTACTTC. This rearrangement joins TRBV18 to TRBJ2-7, with 14 positions matching TRBD2. CDR1 is KGHSH and CDR2 is LQKENI in the germline V gene. The V and J ends lost 5 bases and 1 base, in that order; junction bases with no gene match: 10. The CDR3 length is 18 residues.

V usage is TRBV29-1 and J usage is TRBJ2-7; TRBD2 might be the D (7 bases). Germline lookup yields CDR1 SQVTM and CDR2 ANQGSEA. The CDR3 consists of 12 residues. V gave up 6 bases and J gave up 4 bases, with 13 bases separating them. The CDR3 coding sequence is TGCAGCGTGGGGGGGGCGCTGTACGAGCAGTACTTC. Its translation is CSVGGALYEQYF.

There are a few counts of this clonotype. V gene TRBV15 combines with J gene TRBJ2-1, with a tentative D call TRBD2 (5 bases). The CDR3 has 15 amino acids. V was shortened by 8 bases and J by 5 bases, with 19 bases between the two germline ends. Germline V gene lookup returns CDR1 LNHNV and CDR2 YYDKDF (reference sequence). Written as DNA, the CDR3 is TGTGCCACCCCTCAGCACGCGGACTTTCACAATGAGCAGTTCTTC. It is translated as CATPQHADFHNEQFF.

This clonotype came up a few times. V gene TRBV2 combines with J gene TRBJ2-4, with D maybe TRBD1 (6 bases). This CDR3 region has 14 residues. The germline V and J ends were trimmed by 3 bases and 5 bases, with 11 bases remaining between them. The germline CDR1 and CDR2 sequences are SNHLY and FYNNEI. The CDR3 DNA is TGTGCCAGCAGTGACGATGGGGGCGAAAACATTCAGTACTTC. Protein: CASSDDGGENIQYF.